This note documents a single T cell receptor (beta chain) sequence. As yet, its antigen is unknown. These data are taken from a study of cytomegalovirus exposure and HLA in healthy donors. Study outcomes and limitations: Most TCR beta V segments were productive about 87% or about 30% of the time in an earlier analysis. A later analysis appeared to link common viral pathogens to several of the most significant clusters. A later look showed TCR association rates differing by HLA locus, highest for DRB1 and lowest for HLA-C.

In nominal health when sampled, donors likely had unrecorded immune exposures nonetheless. Deletions cut 10 bases from V and 3 bases from J, with 12 bases between. The CDR3 extends over 12 amino acids. The germline CDR1 and CDR2 sequences are LGHNT and FRNRAP. PCR was performed using 60 Vbeta and 13 Jbeta primers. Measured with immunoSEQ multiplex PCR; TCRdb has only the in-frame clones, and not every one. The data show more than 85,000 clones, around 80% seen once. Sequencing was performed on PBMCs. This chain connects TRBV12-5 to TRBJ1-1; the D gene is possibly TRBD1 (6 bases). The TCR sequence derives from a woman aged 45-60 years in good health and CMV-seropositive. The CDR3 is CATKTGYTEAFF. CDR3 bases: TGTGCTACTAAGACAGGCTACACTGAAGCTTTCTTT. Full variable domain (remainder filled in from reference TRBV12-5 and TRBJ1-1): DARVTQTPRHKVTEMGQEVTMRCQPILGHNTVFWYRQTMMQGLELLAYFRNRAPLDDSGMPKDRFSAEMPDATLATLKIQPSEPRDSAVYFCATKTGYTEAFFGQGTRLTVV.